The entry below gives a single TCR beta chain sequence along with its context. Antigen: not known. This record belongs to a study of T cell responses to AZD1222 COVID-19 vaccine. Germline V gene sequence: CDR1 MNHEY, CDR2 SMNVEV (reference sequence). The CDR3 sequence is 17 residues long. V dropped 2 bases and J dropped 2 bases, with 16 bases sitting between them. Study findings and constraints: Spike regions recognized by vaccine-associated CD4 TCRs spanned the protein, led by 160-218 and 743-854. A reported finding is that nearly half of spike-specific TCRs target unmutated variant regions. Females outnumbered males among donors, who were mostly white British; clonal diversity was possibly underestimated.

The data were produced by immunoSEQ multiplex PCR, yet TCRdb's version contains in-frame clones alone and is incomplete. Seen here are about 120,000 clones, about 90% observed once, and the top ten hold roughly 13%. V usage is TRBV27 and J usage is TRBJ2-1, with D maybe TRBD1 (5 bases). The sample consisted of peripheral blood, taken on day 0 of AZD1222 vaccination. This sequence originates from an adult in good health. The CDR3 DNA is TGTGCCAGCAGTTTAAGGGGCAGGGCACAAACCTACAATGAGCAGTTCTTC. It is translated as CASSLRGRAQTYNEQFF.